This T cell receptor (beta chain) came from a study of OX40 agonist ivuxolimab in advanced cancers. With regard to the full study: Ivuxolimab, which targeted the costimulatory receptor OX40 (CD134), was an agonistic, fully human IgG2 monoclonal antibody. Intravenous ivuxolimab was administered to patients every 2 weeks at six dose levels: 0.01, 0.1, 0.3, 1.5, 3 and 10 mg/kg. Of the roughly 50 dose-escalation patients, hepatocellular carcinoma was present in roughly 19, melanoma in approximately 15, renal cell carcinoma in 9 and head and neck cancer in 9. In the dose-escalation cohort, over 65% of patients were male, and the mean age was about 55 years, with a range of about 23 to 85. Prior anti-PD-1, anti-PD-L1 or anti-CTLA-4 therapy was permitted, and checkpoint inhibitors had been received by about 44% of dose-escalation patients. Partial responses were achieved by three dose-escalation patients, of whom one had hepatocellular carcinoma and two had cutaneous melanoma. The point of sequencing TCRbeta in the periphery was to test whether ivuxolimab changed TCR sequence diversity and drove clonal T-cell expansion. The monotherapy dose-escalation portion (N ≈ 56 patients) of the phase I ivuxolimab trial is reported in the paper. General conclusions and limits of the study: After ivuxolimab, expanded clones were on average more numerous among CD8+ T cells than among CD4+ T cells. The antigen specificity of the peripheral T cells that underwent clonal expansion was not determined. Low levels of normalized T-cell clonal expansion were also seen in some patients who did not respond. Partial responders in the 0.1-3.0 mg/kg groups had among the lowest normalized peripheral clonal expansion, especially among CD8+ T cells. At doses from 0.1 to 3.0 mg/kg, clonal expansion was seen in both CD4+ and CD8+ blood T cells between baseline and week 6.

The CDR3 sequence holds 14 residues, the cysteine and phenylalanine included. Here the CDR3 DNA is all that survives: 42 bases in frame from base 1. According to the germline V gene (reference sequence), CDR1 reads GTSNPN and CDR2 reads SVGIG. Clipping removes 4 bases from V and 8 bases from J, with 7 as the unmatched junction base count. About this clone itself: Its antigen has not been determined. Within one base of it there is no much larger clone, and no base qualities were kept.

Genomic DNA was isolated from the sorted cells so that the TCRbeta CDR3 region could be sequenced. The immunoSEQ Assay was used to sequence the TCRbeta CDR3 regions. TCRdb stores this immuneACCESS table with in-frame sequences only. Part of the clones is absent; in the studies checked, under half of the shortfall reflects unresolved V genes, and no reason is known for the rest. The sample table shows around 65,000 clones, and around 90% are seen once. The top ten constitute 10% of the sample. The trial excluded patients who had a history of autoimmune disease or were on systemic immunosuppression. Peripheral blood for TCR sequencing was collected from all dose cohorts at baseline, on cycle 4 day 1, and on cycle 7 day 1. The samples were taken from a phase I, first-in-human, multicenter, open-label dose-escalation trial of ivuxolimab. Adults with locally advanced or metastatic head and neck squamous cell, hepatocellular, melanoma or renal cell carcinoma were enrolled in the trial. Before TCR sequencing, CD4+ T cells and CD8+ T cells from peripheral blood were sorted into separate populations.

The starting material was CD4+ or CD8+ T cells sorted from blood, obtained in a trial of the OX40 agonist ivuxolimab. This sequence originates from an adult with an advanced solid tumor such as melanoma, head and neck, liver or kidney cancer. The chain is encoded by TRBV30 joined to TRBJ2-1; 11 central nucleotides agree with TRBD2. In nucleotides, the sequence is TGTGCCTGGATTCTAGCGGGAGGTGGGGATGAGCAGTTCTTC. This sequence encodes CAWILAGGGDEQFF. The full variable domain, completed from the reference TRBV30 and TRBJ2-1 proteins outside the CDR3, reads SQTIHQWPATLVQPVGSPLSLECTVEGTSNPNLYWYRQAAGRGLQLLFYSVGIGQISSEVPQNLSASRPQDRQFILSSKKLLLSDSGFYLCAWILAGGGDEQFFGPGTRLTVL.